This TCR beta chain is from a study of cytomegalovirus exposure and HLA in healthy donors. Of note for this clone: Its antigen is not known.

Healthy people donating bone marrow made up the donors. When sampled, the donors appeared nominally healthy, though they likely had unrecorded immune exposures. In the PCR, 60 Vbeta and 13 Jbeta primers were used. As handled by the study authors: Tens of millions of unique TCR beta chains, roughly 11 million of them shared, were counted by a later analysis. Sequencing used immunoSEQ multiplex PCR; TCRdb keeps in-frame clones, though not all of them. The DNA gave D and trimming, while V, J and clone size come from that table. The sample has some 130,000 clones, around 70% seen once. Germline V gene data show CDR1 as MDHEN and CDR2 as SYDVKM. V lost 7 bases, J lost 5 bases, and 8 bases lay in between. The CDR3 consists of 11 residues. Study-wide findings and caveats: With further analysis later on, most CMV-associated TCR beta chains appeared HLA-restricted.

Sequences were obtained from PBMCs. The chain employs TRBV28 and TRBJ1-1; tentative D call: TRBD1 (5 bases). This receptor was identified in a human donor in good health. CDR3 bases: TGTGCCAGCACAAGGGGAACTGAAGCTTTCTTT. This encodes CASTRGTEAFF.